The present T cell receptor (beta chain) was sequenced within a study of cytomegalovirus exposure and HLA in healthy donors. In its sample, this clone was seen a few times. Its antigen remains unidentified. This PCR relied on a set of 60 Vbeta primers and 13 Jbeta primers. Only in-frame clones appear in the TCRdb table, and some are missing; sequencing was by immunoSEQ multiplex PCR. The table shows tens of thousands of clones, with 65% occurring only once. V was shortened by 3 bases and J by 1 base, with 10 bases between the two germline ends. There are 14 residues in the CDR3. The V gene's germline CDR1 is SNHLY and CDR2 FYNNEI. General observations from the study: As a later analysis revealed, most CMV-associated TCR beta chains appeared HLA-restricted. A highly shared variant cluster was judged a likely technical artifact.

V and J are TRBV2 and TRBJ2-7, with a weak D call TRBD1 (5 bases). The TCR sequence derives from a woman aged 50 to 60 in good health and CMV-seropositive. The sequenced material came from PBMCs. The CDR3 region is CASSDPQGSYEQYF. DNA for the CDR3: TGTGCCAGCAGTGATCCCCAGGGTTCCTACGAGCAGTACTTC.